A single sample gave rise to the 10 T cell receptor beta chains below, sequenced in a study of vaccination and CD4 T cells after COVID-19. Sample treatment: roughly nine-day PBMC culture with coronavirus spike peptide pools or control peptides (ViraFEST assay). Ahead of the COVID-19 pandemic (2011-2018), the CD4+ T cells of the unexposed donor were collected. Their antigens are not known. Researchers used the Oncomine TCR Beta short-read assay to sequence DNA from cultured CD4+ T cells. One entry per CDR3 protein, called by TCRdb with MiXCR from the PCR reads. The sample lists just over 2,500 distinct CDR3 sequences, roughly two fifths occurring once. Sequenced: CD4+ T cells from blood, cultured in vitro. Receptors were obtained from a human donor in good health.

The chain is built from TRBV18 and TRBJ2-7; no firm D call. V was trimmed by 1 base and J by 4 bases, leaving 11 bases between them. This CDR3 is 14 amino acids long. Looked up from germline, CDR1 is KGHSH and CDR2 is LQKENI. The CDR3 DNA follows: TGTGCCAGCTCACCACAGACTCATCCTTACGAGCAGTACTTC. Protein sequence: CASSPQTHPYEQYF. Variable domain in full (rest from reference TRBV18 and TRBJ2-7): NAGVMQNPRHLVRRRGQEARLRCSPMKGHSHVYWYRQLPEEGLKFMVYLQKENIIDESGMPKERFSAEFPKEGPSILRIQQVVRGDSAAYFCASSPQTHPYEQYFGPGTRLTVT.

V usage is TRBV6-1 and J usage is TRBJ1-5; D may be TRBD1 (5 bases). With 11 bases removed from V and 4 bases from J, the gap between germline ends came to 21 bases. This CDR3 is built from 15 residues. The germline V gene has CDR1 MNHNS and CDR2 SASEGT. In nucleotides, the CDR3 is TGTGCCGTTCCCGGGCCAGGGCTATCAAATCAGCCCCAGCATTTT. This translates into CAVPGPGLSNQPQHF.

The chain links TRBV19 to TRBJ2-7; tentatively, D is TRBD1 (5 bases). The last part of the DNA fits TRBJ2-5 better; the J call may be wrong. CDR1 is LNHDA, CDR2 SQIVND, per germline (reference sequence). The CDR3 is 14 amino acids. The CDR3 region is CASRRQGMGETQYF. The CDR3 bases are TGTGCCAGTAGGAGGCAGGGAATGGGAGAGACCCAGTACTTC.

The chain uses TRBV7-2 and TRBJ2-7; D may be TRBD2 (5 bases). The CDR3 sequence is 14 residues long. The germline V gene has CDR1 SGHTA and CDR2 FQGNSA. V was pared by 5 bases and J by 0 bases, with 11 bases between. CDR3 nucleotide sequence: TGTGCCAGCAGCGTCACCCGGGACTCCTACGAGCAGTACTTC. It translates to CASSVTRDSYEQYF. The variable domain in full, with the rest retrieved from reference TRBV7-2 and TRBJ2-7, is GAGVSQSPSNKVTEKGKDVELRCDPISGHTALYWYRQSLGQGLEFLIYFQGNSAPDKSGLPSDRFSAERTGGSVSTLTIQRTQQEDSAVYLCASSVTRDSYEQYFGPGTRLTVT.

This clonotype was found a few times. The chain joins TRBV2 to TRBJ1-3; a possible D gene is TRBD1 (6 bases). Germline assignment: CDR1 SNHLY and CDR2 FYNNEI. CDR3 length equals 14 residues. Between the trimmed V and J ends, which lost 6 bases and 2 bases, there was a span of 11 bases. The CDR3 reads CASRAQGPGNTIYF. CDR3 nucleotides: TGTGCCAGCAGAGCACAGGGACCTGGAAACACCATATATTTT.

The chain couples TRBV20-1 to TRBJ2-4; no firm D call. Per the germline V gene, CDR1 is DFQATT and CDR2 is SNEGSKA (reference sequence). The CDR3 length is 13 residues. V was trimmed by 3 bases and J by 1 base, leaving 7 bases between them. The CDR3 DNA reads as TGCAGTGCTAGGGAGTGGGCCAAAAACATTCAGTACTTC. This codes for CSAREWAKNIQYF.

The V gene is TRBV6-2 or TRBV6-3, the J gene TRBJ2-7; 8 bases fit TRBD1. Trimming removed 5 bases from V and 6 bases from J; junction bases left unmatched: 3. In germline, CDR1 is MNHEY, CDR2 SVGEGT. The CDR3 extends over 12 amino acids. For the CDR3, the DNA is TGTGCCAGCAGTACAGGGGGGCGCGAGCAGTACTTC. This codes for CASSTGGREQYF.

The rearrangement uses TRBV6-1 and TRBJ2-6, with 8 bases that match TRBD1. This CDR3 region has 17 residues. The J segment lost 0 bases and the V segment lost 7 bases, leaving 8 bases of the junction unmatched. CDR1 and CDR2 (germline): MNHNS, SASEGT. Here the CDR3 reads CASTRDRLRSGANVLTF. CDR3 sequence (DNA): TGTGCCAGCACGAGGGACAGGTTACGCTCTGGGGCCAACGTCCTGACTTTC.

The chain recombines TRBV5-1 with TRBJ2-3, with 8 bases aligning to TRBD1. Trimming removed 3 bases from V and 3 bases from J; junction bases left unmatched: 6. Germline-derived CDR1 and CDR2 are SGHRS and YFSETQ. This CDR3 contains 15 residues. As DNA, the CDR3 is TGCGCCAGCAGCTCCCGGACAGGGAGGACAGATACGCAGTATTTT. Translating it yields CASSSRTGRTDTQYF.

In DNA form, the CDR3 reads TGTGCCACCAGTCTTGGTTCAGGAGACACCGGGGAGCTGTTTTTT. Translating gives CATSLGSGDTGELFF. The J gene is TRBJ2-2, the V gene TRBV15; D gene uncertain. V lost 6 bases and J 3 bases, leaving 14 bases between the germline ends. Germline V CDR1 and CDR2: LNHNV, YYDKDF (reference sequence). This CDR3 spans 15 amino acids. Full variable domain (rest looked up from reference TRBV15 and TRBJ2-2): DAMVIQNPRYQVTQFGKPVTLSCSQTLNHNVMYWYQQKSSQAPKLLFHYYDKDFNNEADTPDNFQSRRPNTSFCFLDIRSPGLGDTAMYLCATSLGSGDTGELFFGEGSRLTVL.